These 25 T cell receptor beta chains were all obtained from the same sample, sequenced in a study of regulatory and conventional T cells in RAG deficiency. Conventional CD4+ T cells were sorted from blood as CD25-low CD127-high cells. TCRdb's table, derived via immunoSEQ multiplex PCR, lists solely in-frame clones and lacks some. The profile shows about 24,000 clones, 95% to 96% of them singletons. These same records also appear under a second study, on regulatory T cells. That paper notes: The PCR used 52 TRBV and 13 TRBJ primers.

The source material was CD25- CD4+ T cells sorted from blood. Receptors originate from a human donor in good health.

Written as DNA, the CDR3 is TGTGCCAGCAGTGAAGGGACAGGCATCTCGTACTTCTCGGGGAACACTGAAGCTTTCTTT. It specifies CASSEGTGISYFSGNTEAFF. The J gene is TRBJ1-1, the V gene TRBV6-1; 7 nucleotides line up with TRBD1. Germline lookup yields CDR1 MNHNS and CDR2 SASEGT. Germline trimming cut 1 base from V and 1 base from J; bases unmatched to any gene: 18. The CDR3 runs 20 residues.

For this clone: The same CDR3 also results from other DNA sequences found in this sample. This chain's CDR3 is CASSLNFLQGWDYNSPLHF. CDR3 nucleotides: TGTGCCAGCAGCCTAAATTTTTTACAGGGTTGGGACTATAATTCACCCCTCCACTTT. The rearrangement joins TRBV28 to TRBJ1-6, with a tentative D call TRBD1 (6 bases). The germline CDR1 and CDR2 sequences are MDHEN and SYDVKM. The CDR3 is 19 residues long. The ends were cut back, 6 bases at V and 3 bases at J, with 24 bases in the middle.

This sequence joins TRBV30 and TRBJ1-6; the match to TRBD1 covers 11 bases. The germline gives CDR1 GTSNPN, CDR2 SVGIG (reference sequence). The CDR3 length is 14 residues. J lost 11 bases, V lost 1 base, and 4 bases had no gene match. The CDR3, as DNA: TGTGCCTGGAGTGCAGGGACAGGGGGGCCACCCCTCCACTTT. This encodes CAWSAGTGGPPLHF.

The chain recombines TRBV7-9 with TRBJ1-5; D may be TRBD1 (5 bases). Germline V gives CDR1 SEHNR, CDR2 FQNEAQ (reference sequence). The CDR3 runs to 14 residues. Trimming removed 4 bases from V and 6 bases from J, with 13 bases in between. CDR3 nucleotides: TGTGCCAGCAGCTCCAAGGGGCCACCTCAGCCCCAGCATTTT. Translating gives CASSSKGPPQPQHF.

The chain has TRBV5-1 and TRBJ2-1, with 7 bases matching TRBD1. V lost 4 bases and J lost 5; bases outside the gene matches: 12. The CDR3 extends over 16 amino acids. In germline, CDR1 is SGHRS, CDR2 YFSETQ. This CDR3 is CASSLTRQGWDNEQFF. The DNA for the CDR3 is TGCGCCAGCAGCCTGACCCGACAGGGTTGGGACAATGAGCAGTTCTTC.

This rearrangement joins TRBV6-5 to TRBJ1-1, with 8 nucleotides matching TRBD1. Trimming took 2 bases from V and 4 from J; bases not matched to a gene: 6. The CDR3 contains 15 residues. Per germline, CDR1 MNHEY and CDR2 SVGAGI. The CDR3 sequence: CASSYTTGVPTEAFF. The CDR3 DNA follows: TGTGCCAGCAGTTACACGACAGGGGTTCCCACTGAAGCTTTCTTT.

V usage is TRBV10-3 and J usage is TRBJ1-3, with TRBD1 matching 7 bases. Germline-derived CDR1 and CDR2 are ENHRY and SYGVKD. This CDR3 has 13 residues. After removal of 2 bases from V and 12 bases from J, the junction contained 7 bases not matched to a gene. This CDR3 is CAISERGQRSIYF. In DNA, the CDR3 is TGTGCCATCAGTGAGCGGGGACAGCGGAGCATATATTTT.

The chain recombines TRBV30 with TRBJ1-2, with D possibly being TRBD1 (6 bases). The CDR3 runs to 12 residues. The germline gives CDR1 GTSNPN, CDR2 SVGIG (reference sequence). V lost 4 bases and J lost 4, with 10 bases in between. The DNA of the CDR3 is TGTGCCTGGACCAGGGACATCTATGGCTACACCTTC. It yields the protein CAWTRDIYGYTF.

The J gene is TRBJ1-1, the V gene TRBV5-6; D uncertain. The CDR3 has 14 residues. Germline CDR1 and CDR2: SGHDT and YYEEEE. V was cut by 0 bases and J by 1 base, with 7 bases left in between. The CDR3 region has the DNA TGTGCCAGCAGCTTGGATCCCAGGAACACTGAAGCTTTCTTT. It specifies CASSLDPRNTEAFF.

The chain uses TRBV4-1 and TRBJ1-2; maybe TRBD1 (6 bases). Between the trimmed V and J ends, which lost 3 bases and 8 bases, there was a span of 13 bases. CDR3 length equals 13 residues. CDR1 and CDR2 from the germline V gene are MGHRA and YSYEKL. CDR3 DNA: TGCGCCAGCAGCCAGCGATCGACAGGCGGCTACACCTTC. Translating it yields CASSQRSTGGYTF.

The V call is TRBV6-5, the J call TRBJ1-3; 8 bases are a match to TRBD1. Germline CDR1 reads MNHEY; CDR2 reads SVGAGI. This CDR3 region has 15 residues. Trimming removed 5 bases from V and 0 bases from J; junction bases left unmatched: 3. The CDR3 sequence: CASSGQGTSGNTIYF. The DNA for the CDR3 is TGTGCCAGCAGTGGACAGGGAACCTCTGGAAACACCATATATTTT.

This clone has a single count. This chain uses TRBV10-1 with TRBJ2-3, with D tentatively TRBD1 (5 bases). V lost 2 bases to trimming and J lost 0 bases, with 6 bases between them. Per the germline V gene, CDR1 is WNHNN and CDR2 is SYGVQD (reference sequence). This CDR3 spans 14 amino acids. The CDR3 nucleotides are TGCGCCAGCAGTGAGCACAGGAGCACAGATACGCAGTATTTT. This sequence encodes CASSEHRSTDTQYF.

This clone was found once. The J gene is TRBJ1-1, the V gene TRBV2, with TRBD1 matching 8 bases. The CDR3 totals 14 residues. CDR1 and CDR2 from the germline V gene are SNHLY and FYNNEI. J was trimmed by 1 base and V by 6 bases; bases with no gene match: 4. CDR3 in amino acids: CASRTGAPNTEAFF. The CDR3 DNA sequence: TGTGCCAGCAGGACAGGGGCTCCGAACACTGAAGCTTTCTTT.

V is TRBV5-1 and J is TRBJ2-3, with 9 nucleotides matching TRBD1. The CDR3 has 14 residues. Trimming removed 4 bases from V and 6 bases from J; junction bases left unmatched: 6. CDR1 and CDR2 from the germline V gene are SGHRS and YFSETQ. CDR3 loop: CASSGTGQGDTQYF. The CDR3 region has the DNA TGCGCCAGCAGCGGGACAGGGCAGGGGGATACGCAGTATTTT.

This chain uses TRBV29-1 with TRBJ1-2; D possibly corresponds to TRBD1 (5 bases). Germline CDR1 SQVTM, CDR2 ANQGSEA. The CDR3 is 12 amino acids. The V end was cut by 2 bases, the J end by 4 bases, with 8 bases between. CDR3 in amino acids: CSVEKGLYGYTF. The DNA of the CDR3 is TGCAGCGTTGAAAAGGGACTCTATGGCTACACCTTC.

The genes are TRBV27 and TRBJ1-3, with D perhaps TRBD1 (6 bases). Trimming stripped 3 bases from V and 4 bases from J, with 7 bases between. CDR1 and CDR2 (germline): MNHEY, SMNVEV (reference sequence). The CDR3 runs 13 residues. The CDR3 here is CASSLTGGNTIYF. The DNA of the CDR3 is TGTGCCAGCAGTTTGACAGGAGGAAACACCATATATTTT.

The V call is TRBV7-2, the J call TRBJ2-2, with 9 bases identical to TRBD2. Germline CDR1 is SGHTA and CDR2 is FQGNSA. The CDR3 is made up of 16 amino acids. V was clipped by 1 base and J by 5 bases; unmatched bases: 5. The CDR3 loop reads CASSLGAGGRTGELFF. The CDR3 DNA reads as TGTGCCAGCAGCTTAGGAGCGGGGGGCCGGACCGGGGAGCTGTTTTTT.

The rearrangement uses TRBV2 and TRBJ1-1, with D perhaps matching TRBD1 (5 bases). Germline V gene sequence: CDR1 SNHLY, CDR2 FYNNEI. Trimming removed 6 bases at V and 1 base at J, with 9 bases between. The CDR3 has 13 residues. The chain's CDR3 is CASRDDRNTEAFF. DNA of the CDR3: TGTGCCAGCAGAGACGACAGGAACACTGAAGCTTTCTTT. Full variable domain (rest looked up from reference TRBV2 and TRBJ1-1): EPEVTQTPSHQVTQMGQEVILRCVPISNHLYFYWYRQILGQKVEFLVSFYNNEISEKSEIFDDQFSVERPDGSNFTLKIRSTKLEDSAMYFCASRDDRNTEAFFGQGTRLTVV.

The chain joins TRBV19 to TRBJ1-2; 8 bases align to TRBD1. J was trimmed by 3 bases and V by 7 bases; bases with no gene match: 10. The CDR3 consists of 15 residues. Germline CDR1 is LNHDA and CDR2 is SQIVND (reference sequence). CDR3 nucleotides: TGTGCCAGTAATCCAAACAGGGGGGTCGACTATGGCTACACCTTC. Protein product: CASNPNRGVDYGYTF.

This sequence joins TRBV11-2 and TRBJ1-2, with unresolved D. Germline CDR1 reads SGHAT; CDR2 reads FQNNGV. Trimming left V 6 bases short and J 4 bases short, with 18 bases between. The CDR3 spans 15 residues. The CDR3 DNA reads TGTGCCAGCAGTCACCGGGTCCTACGTTCCTATGGCTACACCTTC. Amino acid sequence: CASSHRVLRSYGYTF.

The CDR3 region is CASSASGGPGTDTQYF. CDR3 DNA sequence: TGTGCCAGCAGCGCCTCGGGGGGTCCTGGCACAGATACGCAGTATTTT. This sequence joins TRBV9 and TRBJ2-3; 7 bases line up with TRBD2. The CDR3 is made up of 16 amino acids. Trimming cost V 3 bases and J 1 base; bases outside gene matches: 8. Germline CDR1 and CDR2: SGDLS and YYNGEE.

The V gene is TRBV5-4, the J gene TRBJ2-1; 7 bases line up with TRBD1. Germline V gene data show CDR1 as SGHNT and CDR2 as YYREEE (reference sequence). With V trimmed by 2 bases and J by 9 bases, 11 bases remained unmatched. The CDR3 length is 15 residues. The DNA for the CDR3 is TGTGCCAGCAGCTTTTCAGGGGGACGCGACCGTGAGCAGTTCTTC. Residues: CASSFSGGRDREQFF.

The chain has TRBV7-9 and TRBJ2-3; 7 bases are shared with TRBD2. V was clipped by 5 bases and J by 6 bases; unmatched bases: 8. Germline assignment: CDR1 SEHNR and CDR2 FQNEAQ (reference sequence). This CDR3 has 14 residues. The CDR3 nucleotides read TGTGCCAGCAGCCTCTCGGCGGGAGAGGATACGCAGTATTTT. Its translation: CASSLSAGEDTQYF.

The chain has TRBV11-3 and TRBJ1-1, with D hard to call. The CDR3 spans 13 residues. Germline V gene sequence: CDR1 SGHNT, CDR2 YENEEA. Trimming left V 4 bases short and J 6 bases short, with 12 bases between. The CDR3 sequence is CASSSGLLAEAFF. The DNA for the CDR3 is TGTGCCAGCAGCTCGGGGTTACTCGCTGAAGCTTTCTTT.

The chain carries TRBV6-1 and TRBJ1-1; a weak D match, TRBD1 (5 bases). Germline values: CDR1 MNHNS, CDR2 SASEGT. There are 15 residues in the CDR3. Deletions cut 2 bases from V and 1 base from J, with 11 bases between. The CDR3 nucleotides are TGTGCCAGCAGTGAAAGCAGGGTGGGGAACACTGAAGCTTTCTTT. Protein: CASSESRVGNTEAFF.